Following are 13 T cell receptor beta chains from one sample sequenced in a study of blood T cell repertoires in COVID-19 (dated by TCRdb to 2020 to 2021). Preparation of the library involved the immunoSEQ multiplex PCR assay. Not all clones reach the TCRdb copy of this immuneACCESS table, which keeps in-frame sequences only. Checked studies attribute under half of the gap to unresolved V genes and leave the rest unexplained. In this sample the table shows roughly 200,000 clones, more than 70% of which occur a single time. The ten biggest clones cover 8.5% to 10% of the sample. The material sequenced was peripheral blood. The source is a middle-aged man with active or convalescent COVID-19.

This chain connects TRBV20-1 to TRBJ2-5; D remains ambiguous. CDR3 length: 14 amino acids. CDR1 and CDR2 from the germline V gene are DFQATT and SNEGSKA (reference sequence). V was clipped by 3 bases and J by 1 base, with 12 bases between them. The CDR3 sequence is CSASLGTLQETQYF. DNA for the CDR3: TGCAGTGCTAGTCTCGGTACGCTCCAAGAGACCCAGTACTTC.

The chain joins TRBV2 to TRBJ2-7; 7 bases match TRBD1. Germline CDR1 and CDR2: SNHLY and FYNNEI. CDR3 length: 13 residues. V was pared by 6 bases and J by 4 bases, with 6 bases of the junction left unmatched. The CDR3 loop is CASRGDRGYEQYF. In DNA form, the CDR3 reads TGTGCCAGCAGGGGGGACAGAGGGTACGAGCAGTACTTC.

The chain uses TRBV5-1 and TRBJ2-5; TRBD1 aligns across 8 bases. With V trimmed by 4 bases and J by 2 bases, 7 bases remained unmatched. Germline V gives CDR1 SGHRS, CDR2 YFSETQ. The CDR3 contains 15 residues. CDR3 residues: CASSPGQGGQETQYF. CDR3 coding DNA: TGCGCCAGCAGCCCCGGACAGGGTGGGCAAGAGACCCAGTACTTC.

Here the CDR3 reads CASRSWDIRQPQHF. CDR3 DNA sequence: TGTGCCAGCAGGTCCTGGGACATTAGACAGCCCCAGCATTTT. The chain employs TRBV6-5 and TRBJ1-5; possible D gene TRBD1, 6 bases. CDR1 and CDR2 from the germline V gene are MNHEY and SVGAGI. This CDR3 spans 14 amino acids. The ends were cut back, 6 bases at V and 7 bases at J, with 16 bases in the middle.

The chain recombines TRBV4-1 with TRBJ1-3; D uncertain. The CDR3 is made up of 14 amino acids. Germline V CDR1 and CDR2: MGHRA, YSYEKL. Trimming pared 1 base from V and 2 bases from J, leaving 6 bases between. The CDR3 region has the DNA TGCGCCAGCAGCCAAGGAGGGACTGGAAACACCATATATTTT. Translating gives CASSQGGTGNTIYF.

The V call is TRBV3-1 (or the pseudogene TRBV3-2), the J call TRBJ1-6; D gene unclear. The V end lost 2 bases, the J end lost 7 bases, and 6 bases lay between the germline ends. The CDR3 loop spans 13 amino acids. Germline V gives CDR1 LGHDT, CDR2 YNNKEL (reference sequence). The CDR3 nucleotides are TGTGCCAGCAGCCAAACTGCGAATTCACCCCTCCACTTT. Protein product: CASSQTANSPLHF.

V is TRBV19 and J is TRBJ2-1; the match to TRBD2 covers 15 bases. CDR3 length: 17 amino acids. From germline, CDR1 is LNHDA and CDR2 SQIVND (reference sequence). J gave up 6 bases and V 6 bases, and 9 bases lay outside the gene matches. DNA of the CDR3: TGTGCCAGTAGATCAGGACTAGCGGGAGGGAATCCCAATGAGCAGTTCTTC. Amino acid sequence: CASRSGLAGGNPNEQFF.

The chain has TRBV6-1 and TRBJ1-5; D not resolved. The CDR3 sequence is 13 residues long. Trimming stripped 2 bases from V and 2 bases from J, with 4 bases between. The germline gives CDR1 MNHNS, CDR2 SASEGT. In DNA form, the CDR3 reads TGTGCCAGCAGTGAACAGGGCAATCAGCCCCAGCATTTT. Residues: CASSEQGNQPQHF.

The V and J genes are TRBV6-1 and TRBJ1-5; D gene uncertain. Germline loops: CDR1 MNHNS, CDR2 SASEGT. The CDR3 has 16 residues. V dropped 0 bases and J dropped 0 bases, with 9 bases sitting between them. The CDR3 sequence: CASSEAVDYSNQPQHF. The CDR3 region has the DNA TGTGCCAGCAGTGAAGCGGTGGACTATAGCAATCAGCCCCAGCATTTT.

The chain employs TRBV6-1 and TRBJ1-2, with a tentative D call TRBD1 (6 bases). CDR1 is MNHNS and CDR2 is SASEGT in the germline V gene. This CDR3 comprises 16 residues. Trimming took off 0 bases at V and 5 bases at J, with 16 bases between the two ends. Here the CDR3 reads CASSEASQGLGYGYTF. In DNA form, the CDR3 reads TGTGCCAGCAGTGAAGCCTCGCAGGGGCTAGGGTATGGCTACACCTTC.

The chain uses TRBV4-2 and TRBJ1-2; TRBD1 is a possible D gene (5 bases). Between the trimmed V and J ends, which lost 0 bases and 4 bases, there was a span of 12 bases. The CDR3 spans 15 residues. From germline, CDR1 is LGHNA and CDR2 YNFKEQ. CDR3 sequence reads: CASSQDKAGLYGYTF. DNA for the CDR3: TGTGCCAGCAGCCAAGATAAGGCAGGGCTCTATGGCTACACCTTC.

The chain employs TRBV6-2 or TRBV6-3 and TRBJ2-7; D is unclear. With 2 bases removed from V and 6 bases from J, the gap between germline ends came to 8 bases. The germline CDR1 and CDR2 sequences are MNHEY and SVGEGT. The CDR3 runs to 12 residues. The CDR3 protein is CASSYGGFEQYF. The CDR3 DNA reads as TGTGCCAGCAGTTACGGCGGTTTCGAGCAGTACTTC.

The CDR3 spells CASSFDRDNFFLEQYF. The DNA of the CDR3 is TGCGCCAGCAGCTTTGATCGGGACAACTTTTTCTTGGAGCAGTACTTC. This chain connects TRBV5-1 to TRBJ2-7, with a possible D match to TRBD1 (6 bases). Germline CDR1 SGHRS, CDR2 YFSETQ. The CDR3 is 16 residues long. The V gene lost 2 bases and the J gene lost 7 bases, with 22 bases spanning the gap. The full variable domain, its missing parts supplied by reference TRBV5-1 and TRBJ2-7, is KAGVTQTPRYLIKTRGQQVTLSCSPISGHRSVSWYQQTPGQGLQFLFEYFSETQRNKGNFPGRFSGRQFSNSRSEMNVSTLELGDSALYLCASSFDRDNFFLEQYFGPGTRLTVT.